This entry features one T cell receptor (beta chain) sequence. This table comes from immunoSEQ multiplex PCR, and its TCRdb copy is limited to in-frame clones, with some not included. The sample consists of 300,000 to 350,000 clones, approximately 89% of them appearing once. J lost 7 bases, V lost 4 bases, and 3 bases had no gene match. CDR3 length equals 14 residues. Germline CDR1 SGHRS, CDR2 YFSETQ. The data stem from a study of blood T cell repertoires in COVID-19. Overall study: Samples came from the United States, Italy and Spain, spanning acute and convalescent COVID-19.

Participants had their cohort set by participant-reported clinical history. What was sequenced was PBMCs or T cells enriched from blood (not recorded which). The chain uses TRBV5-1 and TRBJ1-4; 11 bases fit TRBD1. The sequence was collected from a man aged 25 to 45 who had recovered from COVID-19. The CDR3 loop reads CASSGTGGREKLFF. The CDR3 DNA reads TGCGCCAGCAGCGGGACAGGGGGGCGTGAAAAACTGTTTTTT.